These 14 T cell receptor beta chains share one sample of origin, sequenced in a study of blood T cell repertoires in COVID-19. Produced via immunoSEQ multiplex PCR; TCRdb's table is partial and in-frame only. The sample has approximately 68,000 clones, roughly 86% seen once. Sequencing input: peripheral blood. The origin of the receptors is an older woman with acute or convalescent COVID-19.

The chain links TRBV10-2 to TRBJ2-5; D might be TRBD2 (5 bases). Germline assignment: CDR1 WSHSY and CDR2 SAAADI. Trimming stripped 4 bases from V and 2 bases from J, with 8 bases between. The CDR3 extends over 13 amino acids. CDR3 region: CASSVRGQETQYF. DNA of the CDR3: TGCGCCAGCAGTGTCCGGGGACAAGAGACCCAGTACTTC.

The chain has TRBV5-5 and TRBJ2-3; tentative D call: TRBD1 (6 bases). V shed 4 bases and J shed 0 bases, with 15 bases lying between them. CDR3 length: 16 amino acids. Germline V gene sequence: CDR1 SGHKS, CDR2 YYEKEE (reference sequence). The CDR3 DNA reads TGTGCCAGCAGCCATGATGACAGGTTCAGCACAGATACGCAGTATTTT. The encoded protein is CASSHDDRFSTDTQYF.

This clone appeared a few times. The V and J genes are TRBV4-1 and TRBJ1-5, with D unresolved. V lost 0 bases and J lost 2, with 8 bases in between. The germline V gene has CDR1 MGHRA and CDR2 YSYEKL. This CDR3 has 15 residues. CDR3 residues: CASSQENSGNQPQHF. The CDR3 DNA follows: TGCGCCAGCAGCCAAGAGAACAGTGGCAATCAGCCCCAGCATTTT.

This rearrangement joins TRBV5-1 to TRBJ1-6; TRBD1 agrees at 8 bases. CDR1 and CDR2 from the germline V gene are SGHRS and YFSETQ. Trimming took 4 bases from V and 15 from J; bases not matched to a gene: 6. There are 12 residues in the CDR3. CDR3 bases: TGCGCCAGCAGCCTAGCCGGGACAGGCCTCCACTTT. It translates to CASSLAGTGLHF.

V is TRBV2 and J is TRBJ1-4; 11 bases align to TRBD1. J was trimmed by 2 bases and V by 5 bases; bases with no gene match: 1. The CDR3 consists of 15 residues. Germline V gene sequence: CDR1 SNHLY, CDR2 FYNNEI. CDR3 coding DNA: TGTGCCAGCAGTCGGGACAGGGGGACTAATGAAAAACTGTTTTTT. Translated: CASSRDRGTNEKLFF.

This clone was found once. V is TRBV4-1 and J is TRBJ1-4, with no clear D. Germline V lookup: CDR1 MGHRA, CDR2 YSYEKL. The CDR3 covers 12 residues. V lost 5 bases, J lost 4 bases, and 5 bases lay in between. Here the CDR3 reads CASSRVNEKLFF. The CDR3 bases are TGCGCCAGCAGCAGAGTTAATGAAAAACTGTTTTTT.

The rearrangement links TRBV5-1 to TRBJ1-1; tentatively, D is TRBD1 (5 bases). Germline V gives CDR1 SGHRS, CDR2 YFSETQ. There are 15 residues in the CDR3. V was clipped by 3 bases and J by 5 bases, with 17 bases between them. The CDR3 region has the DNA TGCGCCAGCAGCTCCGATAACGGGGGATTAACTGAAGCTTTCTTT. It translates to CASSSDNGGLTEAFF.

The chain couples TRBV5-6 to TRBJ1-5, with D unresolved. Germline V gene sequence: CDR1 SGHDT, CDR2 YYEEEE. V lost 6 bases and J lost 6, with 10 bases in between. There are 12 residues in the CDR3. CDR3 amino acids: CASNPRSQPQHF. CDR3 sequence (DNA): TGTGCCAGCAACCCGAGGAGTCAGCCCCAGCATTTT.

The chain joins TRBV6-5 to TRBJ2-1; D may be TRBD2 (6 bases). This CDR3 is built from 15 residues. The germline gives CDR1 MNHEY, CDR2 SVGAGI. Trimming removed 6 bases at V and 0 bases at J, with 12 bases between. As DNA, the CDR3 is TGTGCCAGCAGGGGGGGTGCGAGCTCCTACAATGAGCAGTTCTTC. Translating gives CASRGGASSYNEQFF.

This clone was found once. The chain uses TRBV27 and TRBJ2-1; 8 nucleotides line up with TRBD2. The CDR3 has 17 residues. Germline lookup yields CDR1 MNHEY and CDR2 SMNVEV (reference sequence). The V gene end was trimmed by 5 bases and the J gene end by 3 bases; junction bases not matched to a gene: 12. CDR3 sequence reads: CASSPRGLALGYNEQFF. CDR3 bases: TGTGCCAGCAGTCCCCGCGGACTAGCATTGGGCTACAATGAGCAGTTCTTC.

This sequence joins TRBV5-4 and TRBJ1-4, with 8 bases identical to TRBD1. The ends lost 7 bases at V and 4 bases at J; junction bases unmatched: 9. From germline, CDR1 is SGHNT and CDR2 YYREEE (reference sequence). CDR3 length: 15 residues. The CDR3 nucleotides read TGTGCCAGCCGCAGAGGGACAGGCCGTAATGAAAAACTGTTTTTT. It yields the protein CASRRGTGRNEKLFF.

The genes are TRBV2 and TRBJ2-3, with 9 bases lining up with TRBD2. The trim removed 6 bases at V and 2 bases at J, leaving 6 bases unmatched. The CDR3 totals 15 residues. Germline loops: CDR1 SNHLY, CDR2 FYNNEI. CDR3 nucleotides: TGTGCCAGCAGGTTTGAGCGGGGGGCCACAGATACGCAGTATTTT. The encoded protein is CASRFERGATDTQYF.

The CDR3 spells CASSPRGQNQPQHF. CDR3 sequence (DNA): TGTGCCAGCAGTCCAAGGGGGCAGAATCAGCCCCAGCATTTT. V usage is TRBV2 and J usage is TRBJ1-5, with TRBD1 matching over 7 bases. J lost 4 bases, V lost 5 bases, and 5 bases had no gene match. This CDR3 is built from 14 residues. The germline gives CDR1 SNHLY, CDR2 FYNNEI.

For the CDR3, the DNA is TGCGCCAGCAGCTTGATTGGGGGCGGGGGATCAGATACGCAGTATTTT. It codes for CASSLIGGGGSDTQYF. The rearrangement links TRBV5-1 to TRBJ2-3; possibly TRBD2 for D (7 bases). Trimming shortened V by 1 base and J by 4 bases, and 16 bases separated the two germline ends. Germline loops: CDR1 SGHRS, CDR2 YFSETQ. There are 16 residues in the CDR3.